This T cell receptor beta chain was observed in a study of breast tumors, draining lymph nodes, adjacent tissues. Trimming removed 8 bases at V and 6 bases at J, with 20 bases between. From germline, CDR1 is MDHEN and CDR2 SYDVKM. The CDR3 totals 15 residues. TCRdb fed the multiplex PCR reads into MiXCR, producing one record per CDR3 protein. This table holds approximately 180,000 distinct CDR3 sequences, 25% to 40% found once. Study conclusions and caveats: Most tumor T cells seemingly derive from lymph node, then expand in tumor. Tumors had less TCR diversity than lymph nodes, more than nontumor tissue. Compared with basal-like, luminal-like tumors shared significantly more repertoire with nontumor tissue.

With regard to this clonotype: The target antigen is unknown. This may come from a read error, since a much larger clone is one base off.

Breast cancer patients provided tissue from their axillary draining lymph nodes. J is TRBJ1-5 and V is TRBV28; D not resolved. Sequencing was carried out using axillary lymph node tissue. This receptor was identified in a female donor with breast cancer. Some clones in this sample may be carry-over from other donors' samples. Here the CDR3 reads CASRGRAATFQPQHF. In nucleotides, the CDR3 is TGTGCCAGCCGGGGTCGGGCAGCTACCTTTCAGCCCCAGCATTTT.